The clone carrying this T cell receptor (beta chain) occurred once. This study enrolled people aged about 18 to 90 from 24 US geographic areas. Sequenced by immunoSEQ multiplex PCR; TCRdb stores in-frame clones only, minus some. The repertoire includes 400,000 to 550,000 clones, nearly 90% of them detected once, and approximately 2% sits in the top ten. The germline V gene has CDR1 LGHNA and CDR2 YNFKEQ. Trimming removed 0 bases from V and 5 bases from J, with 10 bases in between. The CDR3 sequence is 14 residues long. This sample stems from a study of blood T cell repertoires in COVID-19. The overall study: Whether acute or convalescent, the COVID-19 samples came from the United States, Italy and Spain.

The rearrangement links TRBV4-2 to TRBJ1-2; a weak D match, TRBD1 (5 bases). The sequencing input was PBMCs or T cells enriched from blood (not recorded which). The origin of this receptor is a woman aged 18 to 35 with acute COVID-19. The CDR3 sequence is CASSQDPGFYGYTF. The CDR3 DNA follows: TGTGCCAGCAGCCAAGACCCAGGGTTTTATGGCTACACCTTC.